One TCR beta chain is described in this entry. Antigen: not known. The entry originates in a study of CD8 T cells in ankylosing spondylitis. General study findings and limits: As reported, disease-linked clones showed significant enrichment in matched ankylosing spondylitis synovial fluid.

The length of the CDR3 is 17 residues. Germline assignment: CDR1 LGHNA and CDR2 YNFKEQ. Trimming stripped 0 bases from V and 0 bases from J, with 11 bases between. TCRdb reprocessed the 5' RACE reads with MiXCR, giving one entry per CDR3 protein. The profile shows some 140,000 distinct CDR3 sequences, 7.3% of them singletons. This sequence originates from a female donor with ankylosing spondylitis or in good health (not recorded which). The specimen sequenced was blood, either unsorted or a sorted T cell fraction (not recorded which). The chain links TRBV4-2 to TRBJ2-2; unclear D gene. The CDR3: CASSQEPTAPNTGELFF. The CDR3 nucleotides read TGTGCCAGCAGCCAAGAACCCACAGCTCCGAACACCGGGGAGCTGTTTTTT.